This TCR beta chain appears in the sequencing data of a study of T cell responses to AZD1222 COVID-19 vaccine. Notes on this clone: The antigen remains undetermined.

The germline V gene encodes CDR1 SQVTM and CDR2 ANQGSEA. This CDR3 comprises 15 residues. Trimming shortened V by 4 bases and J by 0 bases, and 14 bases separated the two germline ends. Study-level findings and limits: Unmutated variant regions are reportedly targeted by nearly half of spike-specific TCRs. Baseline serostatus was positive in only a handful of AZD1222 recipients.

Assay used: immunoSEQ multiplex PCR; TCRdb lists only in-frame clones, some missing. The table records over 100,000 clones, approximately 86% of them present only once. The receptor comes from an adult in good health. The sequences come from peripheral blood, collected on day 0 of MenACWY control vaccination. The rearrangement joins TRBV29-1 to TRBJ2-3; weak D call: TRBD2 (6 bases). The CDR3 spells CSVVGGGESTDTQYF. CDR3 sequence (DNA): TGCAGCGTTGTGGGGGGTGGAGAAAGCACAGATACGCAGTATTTT.